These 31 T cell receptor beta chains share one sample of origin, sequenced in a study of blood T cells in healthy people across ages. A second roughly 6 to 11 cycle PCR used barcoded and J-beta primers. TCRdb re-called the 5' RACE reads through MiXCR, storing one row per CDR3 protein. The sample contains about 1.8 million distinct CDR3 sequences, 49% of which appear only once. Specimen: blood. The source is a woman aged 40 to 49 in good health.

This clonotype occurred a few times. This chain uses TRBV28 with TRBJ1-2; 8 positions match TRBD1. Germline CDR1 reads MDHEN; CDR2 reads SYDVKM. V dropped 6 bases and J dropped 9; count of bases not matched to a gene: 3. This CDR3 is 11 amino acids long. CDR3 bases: TGTGCCAGCAGCGGACAGGGACGCTACACCTTC. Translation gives CASSGQGRYTF.

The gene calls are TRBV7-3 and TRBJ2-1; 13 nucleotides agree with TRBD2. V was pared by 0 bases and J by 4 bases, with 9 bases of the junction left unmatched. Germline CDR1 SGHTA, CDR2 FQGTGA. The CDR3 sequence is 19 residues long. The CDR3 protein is CASSLTQGTSGEIYNEQFF. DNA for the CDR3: TGTGCCAGCAGCTTAACTCAGGGGACTAGCGGGGAGATTTACAATGAGCAGTTCTTC.

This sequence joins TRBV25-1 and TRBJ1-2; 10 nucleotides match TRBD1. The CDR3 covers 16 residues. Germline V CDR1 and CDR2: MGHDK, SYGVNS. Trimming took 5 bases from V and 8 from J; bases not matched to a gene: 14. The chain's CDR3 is CASSPQGQGTSLGYTF. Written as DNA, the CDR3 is TGTGCCAGCAGTCCACAGGGACAGGGGACGAGCTTAGGCTACACCTTC.

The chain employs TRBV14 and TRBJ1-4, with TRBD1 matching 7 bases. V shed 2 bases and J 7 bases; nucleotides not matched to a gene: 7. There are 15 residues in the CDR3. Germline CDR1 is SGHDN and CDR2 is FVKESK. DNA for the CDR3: TGTGCCAGCAGCCAAACGACAGGGTGGGGTGAAAAACTGTTTTTT. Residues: CASSQTTGWGEKLFF.

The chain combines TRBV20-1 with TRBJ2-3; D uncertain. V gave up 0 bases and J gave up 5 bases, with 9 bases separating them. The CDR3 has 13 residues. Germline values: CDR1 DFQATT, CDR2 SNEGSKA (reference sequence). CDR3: CSARDGGRDTQYF. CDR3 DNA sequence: TGCAGTGCTAGAGATGGCGGTAGAGATACGCAGTATTTT.

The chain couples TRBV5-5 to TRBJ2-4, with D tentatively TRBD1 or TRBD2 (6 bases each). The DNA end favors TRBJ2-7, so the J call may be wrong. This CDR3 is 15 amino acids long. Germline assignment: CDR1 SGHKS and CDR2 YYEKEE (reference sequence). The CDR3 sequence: CASSLIGRGDYEQYF. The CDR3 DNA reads TGTGCCAGCAGCTTGATTGGTAGGGGGGATTACGAGCAGTACTTC.

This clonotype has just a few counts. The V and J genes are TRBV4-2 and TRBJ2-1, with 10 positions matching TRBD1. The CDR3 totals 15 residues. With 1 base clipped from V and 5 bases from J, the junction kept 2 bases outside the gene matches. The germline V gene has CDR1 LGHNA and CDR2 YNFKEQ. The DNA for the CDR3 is TGTGCCAGCAGCCAAGTAGGGACAGGGGACAATGAGCAGTTCTTC. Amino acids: CASSQVGTGDNEQFF.

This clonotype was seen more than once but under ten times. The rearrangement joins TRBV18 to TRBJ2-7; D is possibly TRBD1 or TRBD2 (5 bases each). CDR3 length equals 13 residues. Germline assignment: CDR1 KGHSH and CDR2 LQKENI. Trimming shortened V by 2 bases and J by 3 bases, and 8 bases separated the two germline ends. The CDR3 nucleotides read TGTGCCAGCTCACCAGGGGCGGGCTACGAGCAGTACTTC. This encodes CASSPGAGYEQYF.

The CDR3 loop is CASSSPGLAANRNEQFF. In DNA, the CDR3 is TGTGCCAGCAGTTCTCCGGGACTAGCGGCTAATCGGAATGAGCAGTTCTTC. The chain links TRBV27 to TRBJ2-1; 11 nucleotides line up with TRBD2. From germline, CDR1 is MNHEY and CDR2 SMNVEV (reference sequence). The CDR3 covers 17 residues. The V segment lost 4 bases and the J segment 7 bases; nucleotides outside the gene matches: 12.

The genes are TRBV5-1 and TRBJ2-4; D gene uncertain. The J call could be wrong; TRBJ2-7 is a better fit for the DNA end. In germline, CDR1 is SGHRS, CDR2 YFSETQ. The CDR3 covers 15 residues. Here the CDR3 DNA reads TGCGCCAGCAGCTTGGTTTCCCCAAAGGATGGCGAGCAGTACTTC. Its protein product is CASSLVSPKDGEQYF.

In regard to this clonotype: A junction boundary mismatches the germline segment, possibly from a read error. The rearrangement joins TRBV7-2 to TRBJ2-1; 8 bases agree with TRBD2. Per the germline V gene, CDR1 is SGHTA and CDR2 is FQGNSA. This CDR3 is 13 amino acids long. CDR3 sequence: CAGSGGRANEQFF. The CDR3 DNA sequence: TGTGCCGGCAGCGGGGGCAGGGCGAATGAGCAGTTCTTC.

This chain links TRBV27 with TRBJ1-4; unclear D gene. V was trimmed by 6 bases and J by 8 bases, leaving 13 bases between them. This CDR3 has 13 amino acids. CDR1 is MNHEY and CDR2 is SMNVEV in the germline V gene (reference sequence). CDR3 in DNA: TGTGCCAGCAGCCGGAGTCAGGCGGAAAAACTGTTTTTT. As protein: CASSRSQAEKLFF.

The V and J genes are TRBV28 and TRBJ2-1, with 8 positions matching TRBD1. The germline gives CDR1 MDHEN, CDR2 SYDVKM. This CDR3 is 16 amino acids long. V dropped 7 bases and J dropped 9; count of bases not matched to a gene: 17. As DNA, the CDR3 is TGTGCCAGCACCGATCTCCGGGACAGGATGGGTTTTGAGCAGTTCTTC. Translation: CASTDLRDRMGFEQFF.

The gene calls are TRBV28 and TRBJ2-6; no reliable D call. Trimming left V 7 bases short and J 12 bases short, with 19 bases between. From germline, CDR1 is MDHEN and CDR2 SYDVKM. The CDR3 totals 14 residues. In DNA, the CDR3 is TGTGCCAGCAAACCCACCCGGGCGGTTCCCGTCCTGACTTTC. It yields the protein CASKPTRAVPVLTF.

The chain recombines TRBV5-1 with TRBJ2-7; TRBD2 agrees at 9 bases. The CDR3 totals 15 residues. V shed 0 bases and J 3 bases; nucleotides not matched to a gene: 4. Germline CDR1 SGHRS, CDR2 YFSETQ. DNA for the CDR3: TGCGCCAGCAGCTTGGCTAGCGGGATAGGCTACGAGCAGTACTTC. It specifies CASSLASGIGYEQYF.

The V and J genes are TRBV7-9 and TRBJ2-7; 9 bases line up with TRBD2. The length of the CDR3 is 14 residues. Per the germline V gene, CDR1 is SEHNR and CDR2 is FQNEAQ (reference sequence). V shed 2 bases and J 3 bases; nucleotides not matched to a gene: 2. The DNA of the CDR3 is TGTGCCAGCAGCTTACGCGGGGGGGACTACGAGCAGTACTTC. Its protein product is CASSLRGGDYEQYF.

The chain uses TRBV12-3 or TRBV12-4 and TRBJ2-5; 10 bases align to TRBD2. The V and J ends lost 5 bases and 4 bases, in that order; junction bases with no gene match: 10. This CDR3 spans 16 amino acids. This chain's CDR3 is CASSPSKLAGRETQYF. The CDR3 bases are TGTGCCAGCAGTCCCTCGAAACTAGCGGGACGAGAGACCCAGTACTTC.

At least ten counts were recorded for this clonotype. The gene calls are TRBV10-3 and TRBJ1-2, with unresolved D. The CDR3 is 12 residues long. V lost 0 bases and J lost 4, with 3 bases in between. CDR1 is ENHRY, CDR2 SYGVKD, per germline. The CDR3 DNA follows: TGTGCCATCAGTGAGTCGAGCTATGGCTACACCTTC. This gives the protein CAISESSYGYTF.

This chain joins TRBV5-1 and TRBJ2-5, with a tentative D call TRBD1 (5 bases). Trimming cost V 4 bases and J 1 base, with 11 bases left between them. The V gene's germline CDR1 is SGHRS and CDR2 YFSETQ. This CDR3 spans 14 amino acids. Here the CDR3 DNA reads TGCGCCAGCAGCCGACAGCTCACCCAAGAGACCCAGTACTTC. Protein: CASSRQLTQETQYF.

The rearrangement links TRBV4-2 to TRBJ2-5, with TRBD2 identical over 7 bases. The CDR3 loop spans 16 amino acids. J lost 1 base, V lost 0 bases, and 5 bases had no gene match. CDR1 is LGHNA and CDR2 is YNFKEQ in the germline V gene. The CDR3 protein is CASSQDWWGGQETQYF. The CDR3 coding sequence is TGTGCCAGCAGCCAAGATTGGTGGGGGGGCCAAGAGACCCAGTACTTC.

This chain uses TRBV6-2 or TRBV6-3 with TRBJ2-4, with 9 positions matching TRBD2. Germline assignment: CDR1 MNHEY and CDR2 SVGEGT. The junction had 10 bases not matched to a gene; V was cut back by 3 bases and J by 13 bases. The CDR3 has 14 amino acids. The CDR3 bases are TGTGCCAGCAGTTATCGGGGACTAGCAGGGGAGCAGTACTTC. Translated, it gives CASSYRGLAGEQYF.

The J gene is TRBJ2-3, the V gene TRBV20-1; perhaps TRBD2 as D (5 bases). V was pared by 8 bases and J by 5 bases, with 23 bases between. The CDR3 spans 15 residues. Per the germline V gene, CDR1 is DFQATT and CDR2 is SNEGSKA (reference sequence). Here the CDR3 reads CSTIPTRGYGDTQYF. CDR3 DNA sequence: TGCAGTACTATCCCTACTAGAGGATATGGAGATACGCAGTATTTT.

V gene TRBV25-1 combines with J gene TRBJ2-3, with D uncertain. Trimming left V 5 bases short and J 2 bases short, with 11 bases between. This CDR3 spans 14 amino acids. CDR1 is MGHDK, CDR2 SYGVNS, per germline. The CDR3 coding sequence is TGTGCCAGCAGTTTTCACCTCTCCACAGATACGCAGTATTTT. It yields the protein CASSFHLSTDTQYF. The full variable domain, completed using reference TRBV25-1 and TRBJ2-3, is EADIYQTPRYLVIGTGKKITLECSQTMGHDKMYWYQQDPGMELHLIHYSYGVNSTEKGDLSSESTVSRIRTEHFPLTLESARPSHTSQYLCASSFHLSTDTQYFGPGTRLTVL.

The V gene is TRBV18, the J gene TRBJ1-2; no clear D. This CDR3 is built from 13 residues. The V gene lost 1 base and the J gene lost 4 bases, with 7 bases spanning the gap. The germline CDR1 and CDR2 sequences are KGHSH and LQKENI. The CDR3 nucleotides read TGTGCCAGCTCACCACGGGATGCCTATGGCTACACCTTC. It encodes CASSPRDAYGYTF.

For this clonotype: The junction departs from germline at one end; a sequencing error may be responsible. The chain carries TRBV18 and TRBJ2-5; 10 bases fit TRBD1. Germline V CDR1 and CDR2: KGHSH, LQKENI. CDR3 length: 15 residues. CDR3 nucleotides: TGTGCCAGCTCACCCACGGGACAGGGGTTGGAGACCCAGTACTTT. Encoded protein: CASSPTGQGLETQYF.

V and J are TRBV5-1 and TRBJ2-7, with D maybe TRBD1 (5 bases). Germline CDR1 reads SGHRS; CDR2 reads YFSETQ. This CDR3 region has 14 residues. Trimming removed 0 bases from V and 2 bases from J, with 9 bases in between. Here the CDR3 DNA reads TGCGCCAGCAGCTTGGACAGGATGACCTACGAGCAGTACTTC. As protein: CASSLDRMTYEQYF.

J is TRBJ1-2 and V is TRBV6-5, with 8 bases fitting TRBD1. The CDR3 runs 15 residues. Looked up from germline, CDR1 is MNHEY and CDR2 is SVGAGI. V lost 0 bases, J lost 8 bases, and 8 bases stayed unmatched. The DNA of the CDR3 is TGTGCCAGCAGTTACTCGATAGGGACAGGAAGGGGCTACACCTTC. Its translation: CASSYSIGTGRGYTF.

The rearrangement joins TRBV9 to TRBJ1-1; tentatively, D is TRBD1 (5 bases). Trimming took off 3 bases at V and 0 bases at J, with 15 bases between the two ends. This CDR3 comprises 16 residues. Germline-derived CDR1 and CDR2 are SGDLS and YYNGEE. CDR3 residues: CASSGSWGGLNTEAFF. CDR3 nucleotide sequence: TGTGCCAGCAGCGGCTCGTGGGGGGGATTGAACACTGAAGCTTTCTTT.

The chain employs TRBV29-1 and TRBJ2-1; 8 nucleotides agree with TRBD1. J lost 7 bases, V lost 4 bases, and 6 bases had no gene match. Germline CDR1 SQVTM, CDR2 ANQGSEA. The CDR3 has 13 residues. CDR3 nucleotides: TGCAGCGTTGCAGGGGGCGCGGTAAATGAGCAGTTCTTC. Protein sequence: CSVAGGAVNEQFF.

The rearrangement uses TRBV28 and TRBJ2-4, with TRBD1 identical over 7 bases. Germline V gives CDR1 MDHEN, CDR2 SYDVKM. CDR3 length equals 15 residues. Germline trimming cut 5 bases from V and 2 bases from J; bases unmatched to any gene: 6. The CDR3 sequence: CASSRDRVSKNIQYF. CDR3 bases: TGTGCCAGCAGTCGCGACAGGGTTTCCAAAAACATTCAGTACTTC.

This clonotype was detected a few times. This CDR3 is CASSLAIGQGVGMDTQYF. Written as DNA, the CDR3 is TGTGCCAGCAGTTTAGCGATTGGACAGGGCGTCGGGATGGATACGCAGTATTTT. The V gene is TRBV12-3 or TRBV12-4, the J gene TRBJ2-3; TRBD1 matches 8 bases. Trimming at V came to 0 bases and at J to 6 bases, leaving 14 bases not matched to a gene. This CDR3 comprises 18 residues.